This T cell receptor beta chain comes out of a study of PD-L1 blockade in urothelial cancer. Study in general: Analyzed time points were 3 weeks (second dose) and 6 weeks after therapy began.

In germline, CDR1 is SGHNT, CDR2 YYREEE (reference sequence). The CDR3 length is 15 residues. V trimming: 5 bases; J trimming: 5 bases; junction bases outside the gene matches: 9. Assay: immunoSEQ multiplex PCR; the TCRdb copy retains only in-frame clones and omits some. The table lists some 80,000 clones, roughly 87% of them singletons, with 5% to 6% in the top ten. Pretreatment and on-treatment blood mononuclear cell samples were taken, totaling between 1 and 8 time points per patient. V gene TRBV5-4 combines with J gene TRBJ2-2, with TRBD2 matching 7 bases. Sequences were derived from PBMCs, sampled around atezolizumab (anti-PD-L1) treatment. This TCR was sampled from a woman aged 70-85 years with urothelial cancer. The CDR3 loop reads CASRHGLEGTGELFF. In DNA form, the CDR3 reads TGTGCCAGCAGGCACGGACTAGAGGGGACCGGGGAGCTGTTTTTT.